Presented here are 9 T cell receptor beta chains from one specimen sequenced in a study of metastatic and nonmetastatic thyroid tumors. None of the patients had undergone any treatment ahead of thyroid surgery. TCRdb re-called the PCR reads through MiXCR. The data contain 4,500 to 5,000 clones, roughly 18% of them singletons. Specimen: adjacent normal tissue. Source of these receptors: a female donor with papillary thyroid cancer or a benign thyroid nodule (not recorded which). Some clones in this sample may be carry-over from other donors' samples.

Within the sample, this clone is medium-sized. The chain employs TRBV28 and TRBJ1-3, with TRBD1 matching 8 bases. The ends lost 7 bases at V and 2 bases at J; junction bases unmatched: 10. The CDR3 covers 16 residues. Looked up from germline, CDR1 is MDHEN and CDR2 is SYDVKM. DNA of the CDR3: TGTGCCAGCACCTCTAAGGACAGGGCAGCTGGAAACACCATATATTTT. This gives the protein CASTSKDRAAGNTIYF.

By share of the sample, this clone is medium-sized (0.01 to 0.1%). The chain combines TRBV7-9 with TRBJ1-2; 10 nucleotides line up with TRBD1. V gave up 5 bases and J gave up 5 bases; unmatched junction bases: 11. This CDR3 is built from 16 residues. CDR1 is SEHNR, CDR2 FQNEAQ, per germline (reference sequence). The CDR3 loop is CASSQGQGDALYGYTF. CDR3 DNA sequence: TGTGCCAGCAGCCAAGGACAGGGGGACGCACTATATGGCTACACCTTC.

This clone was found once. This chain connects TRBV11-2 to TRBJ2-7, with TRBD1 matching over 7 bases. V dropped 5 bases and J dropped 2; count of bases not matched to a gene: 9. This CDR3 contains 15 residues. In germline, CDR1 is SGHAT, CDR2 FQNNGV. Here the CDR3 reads CASSPWDSFPYEQYF. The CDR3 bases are TGTGCCAGCAGCCCGTGGGACAGCTTCCCCTACGAGCAGTACTTC.

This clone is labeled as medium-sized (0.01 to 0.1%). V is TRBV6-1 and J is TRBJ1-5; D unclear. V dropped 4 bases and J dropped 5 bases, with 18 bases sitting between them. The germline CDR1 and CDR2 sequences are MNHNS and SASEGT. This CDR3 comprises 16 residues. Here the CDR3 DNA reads TGTGCCAGCAGTGCGGTAGGCTTCAGGAGGGATCAGCCCCAGCATTTT. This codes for CASSAVGFRRDQPQHF.

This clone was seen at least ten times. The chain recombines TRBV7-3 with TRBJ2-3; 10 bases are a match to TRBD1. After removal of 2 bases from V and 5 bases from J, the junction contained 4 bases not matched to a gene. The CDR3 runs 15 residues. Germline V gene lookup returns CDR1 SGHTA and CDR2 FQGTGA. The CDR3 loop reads CASSLGTGDLDTQYF. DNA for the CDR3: TGTGCCAGCAGCTTAGGGACAGGGGACTTAGATACGCAGTATTTT.

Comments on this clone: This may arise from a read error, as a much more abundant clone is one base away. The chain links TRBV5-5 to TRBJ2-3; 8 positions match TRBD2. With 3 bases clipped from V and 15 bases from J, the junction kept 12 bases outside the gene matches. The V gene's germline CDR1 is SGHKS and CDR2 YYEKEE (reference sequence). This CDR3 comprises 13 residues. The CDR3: CASSYSGGDRQYF. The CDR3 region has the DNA TGTGCCAGCAGCTACAGCGGGGGAGATAGGCAATATTTT.

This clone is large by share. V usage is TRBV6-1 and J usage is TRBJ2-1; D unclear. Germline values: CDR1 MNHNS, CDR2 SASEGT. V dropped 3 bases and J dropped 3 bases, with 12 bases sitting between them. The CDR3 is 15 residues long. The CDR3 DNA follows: TGTGCCAGCAGTGATGTGAGAGCTCGCTACAATGAGCAGTTCTTC. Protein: CASSDVRARYNEQFF.

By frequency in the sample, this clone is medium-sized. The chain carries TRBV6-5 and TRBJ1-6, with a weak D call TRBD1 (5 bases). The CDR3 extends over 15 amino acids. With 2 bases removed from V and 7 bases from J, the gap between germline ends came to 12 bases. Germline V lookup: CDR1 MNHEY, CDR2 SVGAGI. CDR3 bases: TGTGCCAGCAGTTACCAGGGACGTTCGAATTCACCCCTCCACTTT. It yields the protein CASSYQGRSNSPLHF.

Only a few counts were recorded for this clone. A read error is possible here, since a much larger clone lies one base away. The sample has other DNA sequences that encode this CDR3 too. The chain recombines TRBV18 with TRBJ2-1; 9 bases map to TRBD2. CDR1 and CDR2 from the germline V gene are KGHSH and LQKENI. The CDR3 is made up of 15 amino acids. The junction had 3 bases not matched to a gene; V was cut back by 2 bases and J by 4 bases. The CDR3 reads CASSPLAGVYNEQFF. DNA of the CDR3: TGTGCCAGCTCACCATTAGCGGGAGTTTACAATGAGCAGTTCTTC.